This is a list of T cell receptor beta chains from one sample in a study of radiotherapy plus CTLA-4 blockade in lung cancer. TCRdb keeps only in-frame clones here, not all; method: immunoSEQ multiplex PCR. This sample carries tens of thousands of clones, roughly three quarters of them seen once, and the ten largest clones take roughly 4.7%. The specimen was peripheral blood, collected from a patient treated with radiotherapy plus ipilimumab. All receptors come from a human donor with non-small cell lung cancer whose response to radiotherapy plus ipilimumab could not be evaluated. Both conserved end residues are part of each CDR3. Fields, in order: CDR3 DNA, CDR3 protein, clone size, D gene, J gene, V gene. The D gene is left open where the match is weak. Clone size is shown for a subset of rows, as once, few, many or a class of expanded clone.

CDR3 DNA: TGCAGCGTGTGGACAGGGGGCGGGCAGCCCCAGCATTTT
CDR3 protein: CSVWTGGGQPQHF
clone size: .
D gene: TRBD1
J gene: TRBJ1-5
V gene: TRBV29-1

CDR3 DNA: TGTGCCAGCAGCTTATCGGCGGGAAGCGGGGGAAAGCAGTACTTC
CDR3 protein: CASSLSAGSGGKQYF
clone size: .
D gene: TRBD2
J gene: TRBJ2-7
V gene: TRBV7-9

CDR3 DNA: TGTGCCAGCAGCTTAGGCGGGGGCACTGAAGCTTTCTTT
CDR3 protein: CASSLGGGTEAFF
clone size: .
D gene: .
J gene: TRBJ1-1
V gene: TRBV7-8

CDR3 DNA: TGTGCCAGCAACAAACTAGGCGGGTGGGACAGGGACCCCTCCTACGAGCAGTACTTC
CDR3 protein: CASNKLGGWDRDPSYEQYF
clone size: few
D gene: TRBD1
J gene: TRBJ2-7
V gene: TRBV7-3

CDR3 DNA: TGTGCCAGCAGCGTAGGGACAGGGATGGCCACTGAAGCTTTCTTT
CDR3 protein: CASSVGTGMATEAFF
clone size: .
D gene: TRBD1
J gene: TRBJ1-1
V gene: TRBV9

CDR3 DNA: TGCGCCAGCAGCCAGGTCCCGGGACAGGGCAACACAGATACGCAGTATTTT
CDR3 protein: CASSQVPGQGNTDTQYF
clone size: .
D gene: TRBD1
J gene: TRBJ2-3
V gene: TRBV4-3

CDR3 DNA: TGTGCCAGCAGCTTGTTGCAGAACTATGGCTACACCTTC
CDR3 protein: CASSLLQNYGYTF
clone size: .
D gene: .
J gene: TRBJ1-2
V gene: TRBV5-5

CDR3 DNA: TGTGCCAGCACTGTGGGGGGAACGTATGGCTACACCTTC
CDR3 protein: CASTVGGTYGYTF
clone size: .
D gene: .
J gene: TRBJ1-2
V gene: TRBV6-5

CDR3 DNA: TGTGCCAGCTCACCGGACAGGGAGGACTATGGCTACACCTTC
CDR3 protein: CASSPDREDYGYTF
clone size: .
D gene: TRBD1
J gene: TRBJ1-2
V gene: TRBV18

CDR3 DNA: TGTGCCTGGAAGGGGCTGATCTCACGGCATGAGCAGTTCTTC
CDR3 protein: CAWKGLISRHEQFF
clone size: .
D gene: .
J gene: TRBJ2-1
V gene: TRBV30

CDR3 DNA: TGTGCCAGCAGCCGACAGGATCAAGAGACCCAGTACTTC
CDR3 protein: CASSRQDQETQYF
clone size: once
D gene: .
J gene: TRBJ2-5
V gene: TRBV5-8

CDR3 DNA: TGTGCCAGCAGCGTTACCGGGACAGGGAACGGCGAGCAGTACTTC
CDR3 protein: CASSVTGTGNGEQYF
clone size: .
D gene: TRBD1
J gene: TRBJ2-7
V gene: TRBV7-6

CDR3 DNA: TGTGCCAGCAGTGCACAGGGTGATCTGACTGAAGCTTTCTTT
CDR3 protein: CASSAQGDLTEAFF
clone size: once
D gene: .
J gene: TRBJ1-1
V gene: TRBV2

CDR3 DNA: TGCGCCAGCAGCGGGGGAGGGTTGGGCACTGAAGCTTTCTTT
CDR3 protein: CASSGGGLGTEAFF
clone size: .
D gene: .
J gene: TRBJ1-1
V gene: TRBV5-1

CDR3 DNA: TGTGCCAGCAGCTTGACTAGCGGGAGCTACGAGCAGTACTTC
CDR3 protein: CASSLTSGSYEQYF
clone size: few
D gene: TRBD2
J gene: TRBJ2-7
V gene: TRBV11-2

CDR3 DNA: TGTGCCAGCAGTCGGCGGGAGTGGTCCTACAATGAGCAGTTCTTC
CDR3 protein: CASSRREWSYNEQFF
clone size: .
D gene: TRBD2
J gene: TRBJ2-1
V gene: TRBV6-4

CDR3 DNA: TGTGCCAGCAGCTTGGTTGCAGGGGGCGGAGAGGCCCAGTACTTC
CDR3 protein: CASSLVAGGGEAQYF
clone size: .
D gene: TRBD1
J gene: TRBJ2-5
V gene: TRBV5-4

CDR3 DNA: TGTGCCAGTAGCCTACAGGGAAATAGCAATCAGCCCCAGCATTTT
CDR3 protein: CASSLQGNSNQPQHF
clone size: .
D gene: .
J gene: TRBJ1-5
V gene: TRBV19

CDR3 DNA: TGTGCCAGCTGCCAGGCAGGGACAGATACGCAGTATTTT
CDR3 protein: CASCQAGTDTQYF
clone size: .
D gene: .
J gene: TRBJ2-3
V gene: TRBV2

CDR3 DNA: TGTGCCAGCAGTTCCCCTAGCGGGAGGGCGGGTGATACGCAGTATTTT
CDR3 protein: CASSSPSGRAGDTQYF
clone size: .
D gene: TRBD2
J gene: TRBJ2-3
V gene: TRBV6-5

CDR3 DNA: TGTGCCAGCACTCAACTAGCGGGGGGGCTGGAGCAGTTCTTC
CDR3 protein: CASTQLAGGLEQFF
clone size: .
D gene: TRBD2
J gene: TRBJ2-1
V gene: TRBV6-1

CDR3 DNA: TGTGCCAGCAGCTTGTCAGCGGGGGGGTTGTACAATGAGCAGTTCTTC
CDR3 protein: CASSLSAGGLYNEQFF
clone size: .
D gene: TRBD2
J gene: TRBJ2-1
V gene: TRBV5-6

CDR3 DNA: TGTGCCAGCAGTCTCAGCGGGAGGGCCTACGAGCAGTACTTC
CDR3 protein: CASSLSGRAYEQYF
clone size: .
D gene: TRBD2
J gene: TRBJ2-7
V gene: TRBV6-1

CDR3 DNA: TGTGCCAGAAGACAGACTAGTTCCTACGAGCAGTACTTC
CDR3 protein: CARRQTSSYEQYF
clone size: .
D gene: .
J gene: TRBJ2-7
V gene: TRBV2

CDR3 DNA: TGCGCCAGCAGCCAAGTTCCGGGACAGGGGCGATACGAGCAGTACTTC
CDR3 protein: CASSQVPGQGRYEQYF
clone size: once
D gene: TRBD1
J gene: TRBJ2-7
V gene: TRBV4-1

CDR3 DNA: TGTGCCAGGAAGGGGGCCCGGGCGGGCGGGGAGCTGTTTTTT
CDR3 protein: CARKGARAGGELFF
clone size: .
D gene: TRBD1
J gene: TRBJ2-2
V gene: TRBV2

CDR3 DNA: TGTGCCAGCAGTGAAGGACAGGGGGGAATCACAGATACGCAGTATTTT
CDR3 protein: CASSEGQGGITDTQYF
clone size: few
D gene: TRBD1
J gene: TRBJ2-3
V gene: TRBV6-1

CDR3 DNA: TGTGCCAGCAGCGATCCCACTAGCGGGAACTACAATGAGCAGTTCTTC
CDR3 protein: CASSDPTSGNYNEQFF
clone size: .
D gene: TRBD2
J gene: TRBJ2-1
V gene: TRBV9

CDR3 DNA: TGTGCCAGCAGCTTTACGACAGGAGCCACCGGGGAGCTGTTTTTT
CDR3 protein: CASSFTTGATGELFF
clone size: .
D gene: .
J gene: TRBJ2-2
V gene: TRBV7-7

CDR3 DNA: TGTGCCAGCGGCCCGACAGGGAACTACGAGCAGTACTTC
CDR3 protein: CASGPTGNYEQYF
clone size: .
D gene: TRBD1
J gene: TRBJ2-7
V gene: TRBV4-2

CDR3 DNA: TGTGCCAGCAGCAGGGGAAGGTATGAGCAGTTCTTC
CDR3 protein: CASSRGRYEQFF
clone size: few
D gene: .
J gene: TRBJ2-1
V gene: TRBV25-1

CDR3 DNA: TGCGCCAGCGGACTTACGGGGAATGAAAAACTGTTTTTT
CDR3 protein: CASGLTGNEKLFF
clone size: .
D gene: .
J gene: TRBJ1-4
V gene: TRBV5-1

CDR3 DNA: TGTGCCTGGAGTGTACACAGGGGCAATCAGCCCCAGCATTTT
CDR3 protein: CAWSVHRGNQPQHF
clone size: .
D gene: .
J gene: TRBJ1-5
V gene: TRBV30

CDR3 DNA: TGTGCCAAGCGGGCTTGGGGGGCCAACGTCCTGACTTTC
CDR3 protein: CAKRAWGANVLTF
clone size: once
D gene: .
J gene: TRBJ2-6
V gene: TRBV30

CDR3 DNA: TGTGCCAGCAGTTCCCATAGCGGCGGGGAGCTGTTTTTT
CDR3 protein: CASSSHSGGELFF
clone size: few
D gene: .
J gene: TRBJ2-2
V gene: TRBV6-6

CDR3 DNA: TGTGCCAGCTCACCACCTTCCCAGGGAGATACGCAGTATTTT
CDR3 protein: CASSPPSQGDTQYF
clone size: once
D gene: .
J gene: TRBJ2-3
V gene: TRBV18

CDR3 DNA: TGTGCCAGCAGCCTAGGGACTAGCGGGACCTACAATGAGCAGTTCTTC
CDR3 protein: CASSLGTSGTYNEQFF
clone size: .
D gene: TRBD2
J gene: TRBJ2-1
V gene: TRBV9

CDR3 DNA: TGTGCCAGCAGCTTGTGGCTAGCGGGAGATACCGACACCGGGGAGCTGTTTTTT
CDR3 protein: CASSLWLAGDTDTGELFF
clone size: few
D gene: TRBD2
J gene: TRBJ2-2
V gene: TRBV5-8

CDR3 DNA: TGTGCCAGCAGCGGGACTAGCGGGAGTCAAGAGACCCAGTACTTC
CDR3 protein: CASSGTSGSQETQYF
clone size: .
D gene: TRBD2
J gene: TRBJ2-5
V gene: TRBV2

CDR3 DNA: TGCGCCAGCAGCTTAAGTTCGGGACAATACGAGCAGTACTTC
CDR3 protein: CASSLSSGQYEQYF
clone size: .
D gene: .
J gene: TRBJ2-7
V gene: TRBV5-1

CDR3 DNA: TGTGCCAGCAGCCAACAACTAGCAGTATTTTACGAGCAGTACTTC
CDR3 protein: CASSQQLAVFYEQYF
clone size: .
D gene: .
J gene: TRBJ2-7
V gene: TRBV14

CDR3 DNA: TGCGCCAGCAGGCCGACAGGGGGCCGGGAGCAGTACTTC
CDR3 protein: CASRPTGGREQYF
clone size: once
D gene: TRBD1
J gene: TRBJ2-7
V gene: TRBV6-5

CDR3 DNA: TGTGCCACCAGCAGAGCACCCACGGGGTACACAGATACGCAGTATTTT
CDR3 protein: CATSRAPTGYTDTQYF
clone size: .
D gene: .
J gene: TRBJ2-3
V gene: TRBV15

CDR3 DNA: TGTGCCAGCAGTACCCGGACTAGCGGGAGGTACAATGAGCAGTTCTTC
CDR3 protein: CASSTRTSGRYNEQFF
clone size: .
D gene: TRBD2
J gene: TRBJ2-1
V gene: TRBV28

CDR3 DNA: TGTGCCAGCAGCGGAGGGGGCCGGGACACCGGGGAGCTGTTTTTT
CDR3 protein: CASSGGGRDTGELFF
clone size: .
D gene: .
J gene: TRBJ2-2
V gene: TRBV28

CDR3 DNA: TGTGCCAGCAGTTATGGGCGACGCTCTGGGGCCAACGTCCTGACTTTC
CDR3 protein: CASSYGRRSGANVLTF
clone size: .
D gene: .
J gene: TRBJ2-6
V gene: TRBV6-6

CDR3 DNA: TGTGCCAGCAGCTTCAAGACGAACAGGGTTAGCACAGATACGCAGTATTTT
CDR3 protein: CASSFKTNRVSTDTQYF
clone size: .
D gene: .
J gene: TRBJ2-3
V gene: TRBV5-4

CDR3 DNA: TGTGCCTGGAGTGTACAGGGGGGTAGTACTGAAAAACTGTTTTTT
CDR3 protein: CAWSVQGGSTEKLFF
clone size: .
D gene: TRBD1
J gene: TRBJ1-4
V gene: TRBV30

CDR3 DNA: TGTGCCAGCAGCTTAGAATCAATAGCGGGAGGAAACACCGGGGAGCTGTTTTTT
CDR3 protein: CASSLESIAGGNTGELFF
clone size: .
D gene: TRBD2
J gene: TRBJ2-2
V gene: TRBV11-3

CDR3 DNA: TGTGCCAGCAGTTACTGGGGGACAGGGGAGGATACGCAGTATTTT
CDR3 protein: CASSYWGTGEDTQYF
clone size: .
D gene: TRBD1
J gene: TRBJ2-3
V gene: TRBV6-5

CDR3 DNA: TGTGCCACCAGCAGAGAAGCGGACTATTTTTACAATGAGCAGTTCTTC
CDR3 protein: CATSREADYFYNEQFF
clone size: large
D gene: .
J gene: TRBJ2-1
V gene: TRBV15

CDR3 DNA: TGTGCCAGCACCCGGCGGGGGGGGACCTACGAGCAGTACTTC
CDR3 protein: CASTRRGGTYEQYF
clone size: .
D gene: TRBD2
J gene: TRBJ2-7
V gene: TRBV6-6

CDR3 DNA: TGTGCCTGGAGTGTACCGGGGGGCCACGCTGGTCGGACGCAGTATTTT
CDR3 protein: CAWSVPGGHAGRTQYF
clone size: few
D gene: .
J gene: TRBJ2-3
V gene: TRBV30

CDR3 DNA: TGTGCCAGCAGCACAACCGGGACAGGGGGCACTGAAGCTTTCTTT
CDR3 protein: CASSTTGTGGTEAFF
clone size: .
D gene: TRBD1
J gene: TRBJ1-1
V gene: TRBV11-3

CDR3 DNA: TGTGCCAGTAGTGCCCCACAACAGGGGGCCGAGTCCTTCTTT
CDR3 protein: CASSAPQQGAESFF
clone size: .
D gene: TRBD1
J gene: TRBJ1-1
V gene: TRBV19